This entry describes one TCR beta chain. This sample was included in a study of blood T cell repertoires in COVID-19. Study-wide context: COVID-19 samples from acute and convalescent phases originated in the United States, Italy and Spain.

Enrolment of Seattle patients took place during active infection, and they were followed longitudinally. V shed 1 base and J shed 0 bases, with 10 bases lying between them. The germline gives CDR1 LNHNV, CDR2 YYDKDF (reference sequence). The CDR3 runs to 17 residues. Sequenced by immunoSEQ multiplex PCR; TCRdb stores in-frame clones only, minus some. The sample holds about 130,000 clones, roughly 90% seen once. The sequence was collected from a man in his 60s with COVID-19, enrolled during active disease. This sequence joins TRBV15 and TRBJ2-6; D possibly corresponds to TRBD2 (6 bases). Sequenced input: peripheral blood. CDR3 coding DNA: TGTGCCACCAGCAGAGTGTTCGGGGGCTCTGGGGCCAACGTCCTGACTTTC. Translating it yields CATSRVFGGSGANVLTF.